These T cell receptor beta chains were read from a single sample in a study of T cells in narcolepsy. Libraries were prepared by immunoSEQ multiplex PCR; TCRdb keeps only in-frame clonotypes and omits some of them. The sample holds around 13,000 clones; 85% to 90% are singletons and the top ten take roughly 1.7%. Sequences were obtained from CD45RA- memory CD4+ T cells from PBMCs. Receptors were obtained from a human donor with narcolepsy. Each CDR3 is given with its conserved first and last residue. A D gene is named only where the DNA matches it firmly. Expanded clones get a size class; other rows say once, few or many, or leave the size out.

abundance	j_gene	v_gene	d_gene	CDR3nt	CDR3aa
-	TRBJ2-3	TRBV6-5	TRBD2	TGTGCCAGCAGTAGCGGGGCGGGGCCAGATACGCAGTATTTT	CASSSGAGPDTQYF
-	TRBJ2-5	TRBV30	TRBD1	TGTGCCTGGAGCGCGATGGACAGGTCTGAGGAGACCCAGTACTTC	CAWSAMDRSEETQYF
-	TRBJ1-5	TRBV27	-	TGTGCCAGCAGTTTGTTCCTATCTGAGCCCCAGCATTTT	CASSLFLSEPQHF
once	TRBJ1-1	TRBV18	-	TGTGCCAGCTCACCACAGGCGGCGATGAACACTGAAGCTTTCTTT	CASSPQAAMNTEAFF
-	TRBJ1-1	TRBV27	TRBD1	TGTGCCAGCACGGGACAGGGGGCCCTGGTCGGTGTTTTCTTT	CASTGQGALVGVFF
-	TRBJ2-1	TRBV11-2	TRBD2	TGTGCCAGCAGCTTAGTAGCGGGAGTGAGCAATGAGCAGTTCTTC	CASSLVAGVSNEQFF
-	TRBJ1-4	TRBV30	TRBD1	TGTGCCTGGAGTAATCGACAGGGGAAGGGGGAAAAACTGTTTTTT	CAWSNRQGKGEKLFF
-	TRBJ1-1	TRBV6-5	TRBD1	TGTGCCAGCAGTTACACAGGGGGGTTCACTGAAGCTTTCTTT	CASSYTGGFTEAFF
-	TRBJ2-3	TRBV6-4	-	TGTGCCAGCAGTGACTCGTCGAGGGTGGGGCAGTATTTT	CASSDSSRVGQYF
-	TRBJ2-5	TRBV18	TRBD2	TGTGCCAGCACCCCCAGCGGGAGGATGGAGACCCAGTACTTC	CASTPSGRMETQYF
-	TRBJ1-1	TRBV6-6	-	TGTGCCAGCAGTTACTGGGGAGGGGTGAACACTGAAGCTTTCTTT	CASSYWGGVNTEAFF
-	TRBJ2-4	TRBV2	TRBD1	TGTGCGGGACAGACCGGGAACATTCAGTACTTC	CAGQTGNIQYF
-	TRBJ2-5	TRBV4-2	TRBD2	TGTGCCAGCAGACTAGGACTAGCCGTCCAAGAGACCCAGTACTTC	CASRLGLAVQETQYF
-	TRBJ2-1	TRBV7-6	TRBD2	TGTGCCAGCGGCGACAGCGGGACCTACAATGAGCAGTTCTTC	CASGDSGTYNEQFF
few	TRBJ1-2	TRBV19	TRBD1	TGTGCCAGTCAAGGACAGGGAAGGAACTATGGCTACACCTTC	CASQGQGRNYGYTF
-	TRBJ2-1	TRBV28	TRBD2	TGTGCCAGCAGTCCCCGGGGGGTAGCGGGAGTTTTCAATGAGCAGTTCTTC	CASSPRGVAGVFNEQFF
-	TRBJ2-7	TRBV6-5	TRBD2	TGTGCCAGCAATAGAGCGGGAGGGGGATTCTACGAGCAGTACTTC	CASNRAGGGFYEQYF
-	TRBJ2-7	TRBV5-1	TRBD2	TGCGCCAGCAGCTTGGAGGTTTCGGTGCGTGTAGCGGGAAGCGAGCAGTACTTC	CASSLEVSVRVAGSEQYF
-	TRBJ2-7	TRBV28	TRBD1	TGTGCCAGCAGCTCCATACCCAGACAGGGGGAGCAGTACTTC	CASSSIPRQGEQYF
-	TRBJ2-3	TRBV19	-	TGTGCCAGTGTCGGGACTAGCACAGATACGCAGTATTTT	CASVGTSTDTQYF
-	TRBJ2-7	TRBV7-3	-	TGTGCCAGCAGCTTAGACGGCGGACTCTCCTACGAGCAGTACTTC	CASSLDGGLSYEQYF
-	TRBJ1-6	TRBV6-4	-	TGTGCCAGCAGCGAGCAACAGGGAAATTCACCCCTCCACTTT	CASSEQQGNSPLHF
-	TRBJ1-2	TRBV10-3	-	TGTGCCATCAGTAGTCCCTCAGGGTTTACCAACTATGGCTACACCTTC	CAISSPSGFTNYGYTF
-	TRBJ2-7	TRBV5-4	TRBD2	TGTGCCAGCAGCTTGCCCGGACTAGCGGGGTCCTACGAGCAGTACTTC	CASSLPGLAGSYEQYF
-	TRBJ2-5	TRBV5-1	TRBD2	TGCGCCAGCAGCCAAGTAGCGGGAGGGCCCGGGCGAGAGACCCAGTACTTC	CASSQVAGGPGRETQYF
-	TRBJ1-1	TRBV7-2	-	TGTGCCAGCAGCCTAAGGGGGAACACTGAAGCTTTCTTT	CASSLRGNTEAFF
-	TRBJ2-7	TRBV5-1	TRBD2	TGCGCCAGCAGCTTGGAGGGAGCGGGAGGGCCCTACGAGCAGTACTTC	CASSLEGAGGPYEQYF
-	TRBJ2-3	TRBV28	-	TGTGCCAGCAGTTTATGGATACAGGGTGCAGATACGCAGTATTTT	CASSLWIQGADTQYF